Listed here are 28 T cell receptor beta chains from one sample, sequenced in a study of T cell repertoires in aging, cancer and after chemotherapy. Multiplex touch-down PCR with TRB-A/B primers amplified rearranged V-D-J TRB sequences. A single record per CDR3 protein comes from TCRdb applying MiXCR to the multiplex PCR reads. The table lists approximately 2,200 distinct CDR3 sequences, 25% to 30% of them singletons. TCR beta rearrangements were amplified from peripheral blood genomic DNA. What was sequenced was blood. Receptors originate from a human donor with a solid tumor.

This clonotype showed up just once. The CDR3 reads CASGASRESTGELFF. The CDR3 DNA follows: TGTGCTAGTGGAGCGTCCAGGGAAAGCACCGGGGAGCTGTTTTTT. The chain employs TRBV12-5 and TRBJ2-2; TRBD1 might be the D (5 bases). V was shortened by 6 bases and J by 4 bases, with 15 bases between the two germline ends. Germline V lookup: CDR1 LGHNT, CDR2 FRNRAP. This CDR3 region has 15 residues.

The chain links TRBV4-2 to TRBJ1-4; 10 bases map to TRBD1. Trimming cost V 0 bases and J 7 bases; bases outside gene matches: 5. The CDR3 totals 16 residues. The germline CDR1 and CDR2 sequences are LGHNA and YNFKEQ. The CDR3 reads CASSQDIGTGVEKLFF. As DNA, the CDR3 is TGTGCCAGCAGCCAAGATATCGGGACAGGGGTTGAAAAACTGTTTTTT.

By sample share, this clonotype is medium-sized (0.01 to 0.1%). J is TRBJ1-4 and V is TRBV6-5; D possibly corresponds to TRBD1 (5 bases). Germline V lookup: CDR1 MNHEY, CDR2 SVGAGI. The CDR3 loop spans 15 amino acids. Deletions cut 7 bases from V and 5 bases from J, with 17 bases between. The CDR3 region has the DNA TGTGCCAGCAATCCCCACAGGCCCGGGAATGAAAAACTGTTTTTT. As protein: CASNPHRPGNEKLFF.

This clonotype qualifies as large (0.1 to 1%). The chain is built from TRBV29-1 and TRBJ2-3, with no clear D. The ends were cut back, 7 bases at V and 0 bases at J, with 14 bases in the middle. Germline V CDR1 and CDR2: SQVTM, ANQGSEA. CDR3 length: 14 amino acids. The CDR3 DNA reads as TGCAGCGCTGCCGGGTCAATAAGCACAGATACGCAGTATTTT. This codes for CSAAGSISTDTQYF.

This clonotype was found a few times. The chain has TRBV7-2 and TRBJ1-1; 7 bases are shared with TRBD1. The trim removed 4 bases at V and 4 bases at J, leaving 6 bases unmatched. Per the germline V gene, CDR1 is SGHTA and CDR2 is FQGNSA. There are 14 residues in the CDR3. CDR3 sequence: CASSSQQGRTEAFF. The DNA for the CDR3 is TGTGCCAGCAGCTCACAACAGGGGCGCACTGAAGCTTTCTTT.

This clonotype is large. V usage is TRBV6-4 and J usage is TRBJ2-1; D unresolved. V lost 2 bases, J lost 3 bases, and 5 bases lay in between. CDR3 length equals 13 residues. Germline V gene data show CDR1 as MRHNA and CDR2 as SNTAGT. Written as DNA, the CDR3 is TGTGCCAGCAGTGACACCGACTACAATGAGCAGTTCTTC. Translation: CASSDTDYNEQFF.

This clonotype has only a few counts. The CDR3 nucleotides are TGTGCCAGCAGCCAGACAGGGGACTTATCAGGCAATGAGCAGTTCTTC. It yields the protein CASSQTGDLSGNEQFF. J is TRBJ2-1 and V is TRBV4-2, with 8 nucleotides matching TRBD1. The V and J ends lost 3 bases and 6 bases, in that order; junction bases with no gene match: 10. This CDR3 comprises 16 residues. Germline lookup yields CDR1 LGHNA and CDR2 YNFKEQ.

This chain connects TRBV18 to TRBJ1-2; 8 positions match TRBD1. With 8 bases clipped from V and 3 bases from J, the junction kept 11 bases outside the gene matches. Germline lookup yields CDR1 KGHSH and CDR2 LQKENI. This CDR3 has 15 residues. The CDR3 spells CASTRSRQGHYGYTF. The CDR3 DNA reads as TGTGCCAGCACACGATCACGACAGGGGCACTATGGCTACACCTTC.

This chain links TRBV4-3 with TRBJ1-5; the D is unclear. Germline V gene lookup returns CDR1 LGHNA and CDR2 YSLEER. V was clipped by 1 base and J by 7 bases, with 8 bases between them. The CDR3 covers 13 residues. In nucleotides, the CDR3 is TGCGCCAGCAGCCAAGTTGGAGTCCAGCCCCAGCATTTT. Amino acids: CASSQVGVQPQHF.

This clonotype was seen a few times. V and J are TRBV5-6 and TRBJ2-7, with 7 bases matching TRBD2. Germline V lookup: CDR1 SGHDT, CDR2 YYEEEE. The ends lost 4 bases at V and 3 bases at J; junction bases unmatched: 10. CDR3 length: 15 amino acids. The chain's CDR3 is CASSPWGGDFYEQYF. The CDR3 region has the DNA TGTGCCAGCAGCCCTTGGGGGGGAGATTTCTACGAGCAGTACTTC.

CDR3 DNA sequence: TGTGCCAGCAGCGGCACAGGGTCTAGTAATGAAAAACTGTTTTTT. Its translation: CASSGTGSSNEKLFF. The chain recombines TRBV7-9 with TRBJ1-4; possibly TRBD1 for D (6 bases). This CDR3 contains 15 residues. CDR1 SEHNR and CDR2 FQNEAQ come from the germline V gene (reference sequence). The ends were cut back, 5 bases at V and 4 bases at J, with 14 bases in the middle.

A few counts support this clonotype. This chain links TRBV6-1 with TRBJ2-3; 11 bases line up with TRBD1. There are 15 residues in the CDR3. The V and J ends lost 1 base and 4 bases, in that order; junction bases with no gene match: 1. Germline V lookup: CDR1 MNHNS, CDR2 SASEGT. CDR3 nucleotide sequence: TGTGCCAGCAGTGAAGGGACAGGGGGCGCAGATACGCAGTATTTT. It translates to CASSEGTGGADTQYF.

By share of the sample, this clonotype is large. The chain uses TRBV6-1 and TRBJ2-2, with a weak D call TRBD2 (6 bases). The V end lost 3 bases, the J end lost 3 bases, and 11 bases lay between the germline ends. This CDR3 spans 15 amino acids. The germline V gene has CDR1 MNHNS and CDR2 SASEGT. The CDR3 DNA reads TGTGCCAGCAGTGAGGGACCGGGGGACACCGGGGAGCTGTTTTTT. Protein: CASSEGPGDTGELFF.

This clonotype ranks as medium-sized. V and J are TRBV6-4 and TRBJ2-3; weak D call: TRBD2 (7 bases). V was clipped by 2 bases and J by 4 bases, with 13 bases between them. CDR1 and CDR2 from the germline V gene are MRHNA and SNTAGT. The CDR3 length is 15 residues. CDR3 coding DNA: TGTGCCAGCAGTGACGAGAGGGAGGGGGCAGATACGCAGTATTTT. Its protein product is CASSDEREGADTQYF.

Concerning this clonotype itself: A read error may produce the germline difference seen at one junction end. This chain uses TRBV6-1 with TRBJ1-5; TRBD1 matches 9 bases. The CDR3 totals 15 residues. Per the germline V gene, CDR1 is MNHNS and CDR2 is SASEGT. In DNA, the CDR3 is TGTGCCAGCAGTCAAGACACAGGGGGCAGTCAGTCCCAGCATTTT. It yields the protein CASSQDTGGSQSQHF.

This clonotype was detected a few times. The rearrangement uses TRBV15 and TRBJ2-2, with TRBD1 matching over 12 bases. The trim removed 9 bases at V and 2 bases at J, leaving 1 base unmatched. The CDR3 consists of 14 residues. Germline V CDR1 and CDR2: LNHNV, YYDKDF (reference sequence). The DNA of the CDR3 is TGTGCCACAGGGACAGGGGGCAACACCGGGGAGCTGTTTTTT. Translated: CATGTGGNTGELFF. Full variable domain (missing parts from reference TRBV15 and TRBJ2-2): DAMVIQNPRYQVTQFGKPVTLSCSQTLNHNVMYWYQQKSSQAPKLLFHYYDKDFNNEADTPDNFQSRRPNTSFCFLDIRSPGLGDTAMYLCATGTGGNTGELFFGEGSRLTVL.

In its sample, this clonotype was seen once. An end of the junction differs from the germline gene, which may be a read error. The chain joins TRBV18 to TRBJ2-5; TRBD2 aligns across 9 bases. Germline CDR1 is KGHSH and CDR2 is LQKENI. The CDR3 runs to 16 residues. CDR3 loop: CASSPVLAGFQGTQYF. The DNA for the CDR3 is TGTGCCAGCTCACCAGTACTAGCGGGCTTCCAAGGGACCCAGTACTTC.

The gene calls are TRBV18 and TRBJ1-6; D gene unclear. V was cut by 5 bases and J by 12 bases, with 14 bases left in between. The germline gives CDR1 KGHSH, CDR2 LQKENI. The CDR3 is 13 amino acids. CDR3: CASSSRADLPLHF. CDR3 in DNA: TGTGCCAGCTCATCGCGAGCGGATTTACCCCTCCACTTT.

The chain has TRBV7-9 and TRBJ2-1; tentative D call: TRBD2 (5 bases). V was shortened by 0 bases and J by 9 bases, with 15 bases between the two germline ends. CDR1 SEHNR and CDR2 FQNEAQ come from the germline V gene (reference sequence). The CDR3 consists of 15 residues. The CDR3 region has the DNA TGTGCCAGCAGCTTAGCCTCTCCGACGAGCGGTGAGCAGTTCTTC. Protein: CASSLASPTSGEQFF.

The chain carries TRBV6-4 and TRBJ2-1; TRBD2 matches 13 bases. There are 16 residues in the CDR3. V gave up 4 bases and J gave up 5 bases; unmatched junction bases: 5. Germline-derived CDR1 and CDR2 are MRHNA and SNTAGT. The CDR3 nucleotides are TGTGCCAGCAGTGGCCTGGGACTAGCGGGGAACAATGAGCAGTTCTTC. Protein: CASSGLGLAGNNEQFF.

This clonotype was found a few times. CDR3 sequence: CASSYSTQEGGFF. The CDR3 DNA sequence: TGTGCCAGCAGTTACTCGACTCAAGAAGGTGGGTTCTTC. The rearrangement joins TRBV6-2 or TRBV6-3 to TRBJ2-1; D is uncertain. Trimming removed 0 bases at V and 15 bases at J, with 15 bases between. The CDR3 runs to 13 residues. In germline, CDR1 is MNHEY, CDR2 SVGEGT.

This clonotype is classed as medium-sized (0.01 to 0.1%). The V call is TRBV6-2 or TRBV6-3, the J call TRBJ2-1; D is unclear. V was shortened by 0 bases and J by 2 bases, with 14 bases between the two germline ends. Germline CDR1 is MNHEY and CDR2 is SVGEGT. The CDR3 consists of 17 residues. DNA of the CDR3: TGTGCCAGCAGTTACTCGATACTGGACGACGCCTACAATGAGCAGTTCTTC. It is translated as CASSYSILDDAYNEQFF.

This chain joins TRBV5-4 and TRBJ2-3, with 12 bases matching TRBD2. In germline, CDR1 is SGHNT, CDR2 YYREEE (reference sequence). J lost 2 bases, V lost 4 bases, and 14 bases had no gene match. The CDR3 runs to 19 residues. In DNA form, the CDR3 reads TGTGCCAGCAGCGGCCAGGGCAGGACTAGCGGGATTAACACAGATACGCAGTATTTT. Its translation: CASSGQGRTSGINTDTQYF.

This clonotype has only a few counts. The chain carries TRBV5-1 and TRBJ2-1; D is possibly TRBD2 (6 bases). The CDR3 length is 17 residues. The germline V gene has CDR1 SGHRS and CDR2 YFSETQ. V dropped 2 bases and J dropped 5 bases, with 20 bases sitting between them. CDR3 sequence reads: CASSFSRPTSSNNEQFF. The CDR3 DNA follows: TGCGCCAGCAGCTTCAGCAGGCCGACTAGTTCGAACAATGAGCAGTTCTTC.

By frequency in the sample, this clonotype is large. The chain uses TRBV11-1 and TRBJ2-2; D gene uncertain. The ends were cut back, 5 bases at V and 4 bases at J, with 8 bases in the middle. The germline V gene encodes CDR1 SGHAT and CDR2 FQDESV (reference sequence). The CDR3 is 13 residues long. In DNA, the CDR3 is TGTGCCAGCAGCATGGACCCCACCGGGGAGCTGTTTTTT. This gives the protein CASSMDPTGELFF.

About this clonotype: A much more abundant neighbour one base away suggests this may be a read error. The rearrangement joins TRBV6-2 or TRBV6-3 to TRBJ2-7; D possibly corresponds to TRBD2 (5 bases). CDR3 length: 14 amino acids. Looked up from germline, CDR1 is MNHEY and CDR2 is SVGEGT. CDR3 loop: CDSSYEEASYEQYF. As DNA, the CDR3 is TGTGACAGCAGTTACGAGGAGGCCTCCTACGAGCAGTACTTC.

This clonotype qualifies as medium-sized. The CDR3 nucleotides read TGTGCCAGCAGCTTCCGGGGGGGCAACACCGGGGAGCTGTTTTTT. Amino acid sequence: CASSFRGGNTGELFF. The rearrangement joins TRBV12-3 or TRBV12-4 to TRBJ2-2; 8 nucleotides agree with TRBD2. V gave up 6 bases and J gave up 2 bases; unmatched junction bases: 5. This CDR3 contains 15 residues.

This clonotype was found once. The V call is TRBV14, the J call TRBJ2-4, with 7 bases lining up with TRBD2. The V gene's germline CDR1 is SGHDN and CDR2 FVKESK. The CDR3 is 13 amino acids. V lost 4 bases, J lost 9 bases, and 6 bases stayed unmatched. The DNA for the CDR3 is TGTGCCAGCAGCCGGCGATGGGGGGGCATTCAGTACTTC. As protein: CASSRRWGGIQYF.